This record covers a single T cell receptor (beta chain). This table comes from immunoSEQ multiplex PCR, and its TCRdb copy is limited to in-frame clones, with some not included. Of approximately 69,000 clones in the sample, around four fifths were seen once. The CDR3 contains 15 residues. The germline CDR1 and CDR2 sequences are MNHEY and SMNVEV (reference sequence). V lost 8 bases and J lost 4; bases outside the gene matches: 12. These data come from a study of OX40 agonist ivuxolimab in advanced cancers. The clonotype originates from an adult with an advanced solid tumor such as melanoma, head and neck, liver or kidney cancer. The sequences come from CD4+ or CD8+ T cells sorted from blood, collected in a trial of the OX40 agonist ivuxolimab. This chain uses TRBV27 with TRBJ2-5, with 8 bases matching TRBD1. The CDR3 sequence: CASLRTGKGVETQYF. The DNA for the CDR3 is TGTGCCAGCCTCCGGACAGGGAAGGGGGTAGAGACCCAGTACTTC.